These T cell receptor beta chains were read from a single sample in a study of T cells in Graves' hyperthyroidism and ophthalmopathy. Each CDR3 protein is one row after TCRdb ran MiXCR on the multiplex PCR reads. The table lists around 450,000 distinct CDR3 sequences, about a sixth of them singletons, with around 14% in the top ten. The sample consisted of blood. The receptors derive from a woman aged 18-35 years with Graves' hyperthyroidism. Each CDR3 is given with its conserved first and last residue. Each record gives: J gene, clone size, D gene, V gene, CDR3 DNA, CDR3 protein. The D gene is left open where the match is weak. Expanded clones are given a class, and other clones once, few, many or no size at all.

J: TRBJ1-1
size: many
D: NA
V: TRBV5-1
DNA: TGCGCCAGCAGCTCGGGGACAAAAGTGAACACTGAAGCTTTCTTT
CDR3: CASSSGTKVNTEAFF

J: TRBJ1-3
size: few
D: NA
V: TRBV7-9
DNA: TGTGCCAGCAGCTACGCAGGGGCGTCTGGAAACACCATATATTTT
CDR3: CASSYAGASGNTIYF

J: TRBJ2-1
size: NA
D: TRBD1
V: TRBV29-1
DNA: TGCAGCGTTGAAGGACAGGGGGTGCAAGAGACCCAGTTCTTC
CDR3: CSVEGQGVQETQFF

J: TRBJ2-5
size: many
D: NA
V: TRBV20-1
DNA: TGCAGTGCTAGATGGGACGGAGAGACCCAGTACTTC
CDR3: CSARWDGETQYF

J: TRBJ1-1
size: few
D: NA
V: TRBV28
DNA: TGTGCCAGCAGTTTGCTAGGGGTGAACACTGAAGCTTTCTTT
CDR3: CASSLLGVNTEAFF

J: TRBJ1-6
size: many
D: NA
V: TRBV3-1
DNA: TGTGCCAGCAGCCTTCAGGACTCACGTCCGCCCCTCCACTTT
CDR3: CASSLQDSRPPLHF

J: TRBJ1-6
size: NA
D: NA
V: TRBV5-6
DNA: TGTGCCAGCAGCCGAGACAGGATGAGCTCCTATAATTCACCCCTCCACTTT
CDR3: CASSRDRMSSYNSPLHF

J: TRBJ1-1
size: NA
D: NA
V: TRBV9
DNA: TGTGCCAGCAGCGCTTCGGGCCTACCGAGAGCGGGTACTGAAGCTTTCTTT
CDR3: CASSASGLPRAGTEAFF

J: TRBJ1-2
size: NA
D: NA
V: TRBV7-9
DNA: TGTGCCAGCAGCCCAAGCCAGGGAAGATATGGCTACACCTTC
CDR3: CASSPSQGRYGYTF

J: TRBJ2-2
size: NA
D: NA
V: TRBV6-2/TRBV6-3
DNA: TGTGCCAGCAGTTACTCATCTAGCTTGCCCGGGGAGCTGTTTTTT
CDR3: CASSYSSSLPGELFF

J: TRBJ2-7
size: few
D: NA
V: TRBV19
DNA: TGTGCCAGTAGCCCTAGGACTACGGCTTCCGAGCAGTACTTC
CDR3: CASSPRTTASEQYF

J: TRBJ1-4
size: few
D: TRBD1
V: TRBV2
DNA: TGTGCCAGCGATACACGGACAGGGGTACGGAAACTGTTTTTT
CDR3: CASDTRTGVRKLFF

J: TRBJ2-6
size: few
D: NA
V: TRBV5-6
DNA: TGTGCCAGCAGCTTGGACAGTCGGGACTCTGGGGCCAACGTCCTGACTTTC
CDR3: CASSLDSRDSGANVLTF

J: TRBJ1-5
size: many
D: NA
V: TRBV27
DNA: TGTGCCAGCAGTTTATTACCAGTAAGCAATCAGCCCCAGCATTTT
CDR3: CASSLLPVSNQPQHF

J: TRBJ2-3
size: NA
D: TRBD1
V: TRBV19
DNA: TGTGCCAGCCGGGACAGGGGGCGAATAGGACTCACAGATACGCAGTATTTT
CDR3: CASRDRGRIGLTDTQYF

J: TRBJ1-5
size: NA
D: TRBD1
V: TRBV28
DNA: TGTGCCAGCAGTCCGATGACAGGGGGAATATTTGGCAATCAGCCCCAGCATTTT
CDR3: CASSPMTGGIFGNQPQHF

J: TRBJ2-2
size: few
D: NA
V: TRBV3-1
DNA: TGTGCCAGCAGCCAAGTGCGGGCCGGGGAGCTGTTTTTT
CDR3: CASSQVRAGELFF

J: TRBJ2-3
size: many
D: TRBD1
V: TRBV15
DNA: TGTGCCACCAGCAGAGATGCAGGGGGCGCAGATACGCAGTATTTT
CDR3: CATSRDAGGADTQYF

J: TRBJ2-5
size: few
D: NA
V: TRBV28
DNA: TGTGCCAGCAGTTTATGGGGCCAGGGTTTAGAGACCCAGTACTTC
CDR3: CASSLWGQGLETQYF

J: TRBJ1-1
size: few
D: NA
V: TRBV4-3
DNA: TGCGCCAGCAGCCAAGATCGTATCGGGAACACTGAAGCTTTCTTT
CDR3: CASSQDRIGNTEAFF

J: TRBJ2-6
size: NA
D: TRBD1
V: TRBV3-1
DNA: TGTGCCAGCAGCCAAGCCCCGACAGGGGGAATAACAGGGGCCAACGTCCTGACTTTC
CDR3: CASSQAPTGGITGANVLTF

J: TRBJ2-1
size: many
D: TRBD1
V: TRBV27
DNA: TGTGCCAGCAGTTATAACAGGGGAGCGATGGGCGAGCAGTTCTTC
CDR3: CASSYNRGAMGEQFF

J: TRBJ2-7
size: many
D: TRBD2
V: TRBV28
DNA: TGTGCCAGCAGTTTGTTTCTAGCGGGAGCTGTGGGCGGCTACGAGCAGTACTTC
CDR3: CASSLFLAGAVGGYEQYF

J: TRBJ1-5
size: NA
D: NA
V: TRBV9
DNA: TGTGCCAGCAGCGCGGAGGGAAATAGCAATCAGCCCCAGCATTTT
CDR3: CASSAEGNSNQPQHF

J: TRBJ2-1
size: few
D: TRBD2
V: TRBV29-1
DNA: TGCAGCGTAGGGGGGCTTCTAGCGGGAATTTACAATGAGCAGTTCTTC
CDR3: CSVGGLLAGIYNEQFF

J: TRBJ2-5
size: many
D: TRBD1
V: TRBV20-1
DNA: TGCAGTGCTATACCCGGGACAGGGAGAGAGACCCAGTACTTC
CDR3: CSAIPGTGRETQYF

J: TRBJ2-5
size: many
D: TRBD2
V: TRBV12-3/TRBV12-4
DNA: TGTGCCAGCAGCTCGACTAGCGGGGACCAAGAGACCCAGTACTTC
CDR3: CASSSTSGDQETQYF

J: TRBJ2-2
size: NA
D: TRBD2
V: TRBV28
DNA: TGTGCCAGCAGTTTAGGGAGCGGGAGGGTCGACACCGGGGAGCTGTTTTTT
CDR3: CASSLGSGRVDTGELFF

J: TRBJ2-1
size: many
D: NA
V: TRBV28
DNA: TGTGCCAGCAGTTTGGGACCTTGGGGCTACAATGAGCAGTTCTTC
CDR3: CASSLGPWGYNEQFF

J: TRBJ1-2
size: NA
D: NA
V: TRBV20-1
DNA: TGCAGTGCTAGAGTTTCGGGCGCCTATGGCTACACCTTC
CDR3: CSARVSGAYGYTF

J: TRBJ1-6
size: many
D: NA
V: TRBV20-1
DNA: TGCAGTGCTAGCCGAGGCTCACCCCTCCACTTT
CDR3: CSASRGSPLHF